A single TCR beta chain is shown here with its context. No antigen is known for it. This CDR3 has 13 residues. V was pared by 3 bases and J by 8 bases, with 9 bases of the junction left unmatched. Germline-derived CDR1 and CDR2 are GTSNPN and SVGIG (reference sequence). Reverse transcription of roughly 0.5 to 1 ug RNA was carried out with random hexamers. TCRdb reanalysed the immunoSEQ multiplex PCR reads using MiXCR and keeps one entry per CDR3 protein. This table has 120,000 or so distinct CDR3 sequences, about 94% appearing once. This sample is drawn from a study of CD8 T cells in Susac syndrome. For the study at large: Among the Susac syndrome patients who underwent sequencing, about 6 had clinically active disease, while eight or nine of them were in remission. Each patient with Susac syndrome, at the time of blood draw, was therapy-naive, on corticosteroids, or on intravenous immunoglobulin alone.

Definite or probable Susac syndrome was diagnosed using recently defined diagnostic criteria. Study-wide results and limits: The peak of CD8+ clonal expansion in Susac was seen in TEMRA cells and active patients.

Sequencing was carried out using CD8+ T cells from PBMCs. This TCR was recovered from a human donor with Susac syndrome. J is TRBJ1-2 and V is TRBV30; TRBD1 matches 7 bases. DNA of the CDR3: TGTGCCTGGAGCACAGGCAGGGGGAACGGCTACACCTTC. This codes for CAWSTGRGNGYTF.